The 9 T cell receptor beta chains listed next were all sequenced from one sample in a study of OX40 agonist ivuxolimab in advanced cancers. To prepare the library, the immunoSEQ multiplex PCR assay was applied. Not all clones reach the TCRdb copy of this immuneACCESS table, which keeps in-frame sequences only. Checked studies attribute under half of the gap to unresolved V genes and leave the rest unexplained. Present in this sample are fewer than 95,000 clones, around nine tenths of which were seen just once. More than 0.35% of the sample rests with the top ten. The sample in question was CD4+ or CD8+ T cells sorted from blood, obtained in a trial of the OX40 agonist ivuxolimab. Source of these receptors: an adult with an advanced solid tumor such as melanoma, head and neck, liver or kidney cancer.

The count of this clone is one. The chain combines TRBV6-5 with TRBJ2-7, with 9 positions matching TRBD2. The CDR3 runs 12 residues. Germline CDR1 and CDR2: MNHEY and SVGAGI. With 8 bases clipped from V and 6 bases from J, the junction kept 5 bases outside the gene matches. The CDR3, as DNA: TGTGCCAGCCAGCGGGGGGTGGGCGAGCAGTACTTC. Amino acids: CASQRGVGEQYF.

This sequence joins TRBV5-4 and TRBJ2-3; TRBD1 matches 8 bases. V shed 2 bases, J shed 1 base, and the junction held 3 bases outside the gene matches. CDR3 length: 15 amino acids. Germline CDR1 reads SGHNT; CDR2 reads YYREEE (reference sequence). The CDR3, as DNA: TGTGCCAGCAGCTTAATGACAGGGGGCACAGATACGCAGTATTTT. This translates into CASSLMTGGTDTQYF.

V usage is TRBV11-3 and J usage is TRBJ1-1, with D possibly matching TRBD1 (6 bases). This CDR3 has 12 residues. Trimming left V 2 bases short and J 6 bases short, with 7 bases between. In germline, CDR1 is SGHNT, CDR2 YENEEA. CDR3 sequence: CASSLKGAEAFF. The CDR3 coding sequence is TGTGCCAGCAGCTTAAAGGGGGCTGAAGCTTTCTTT.

The rearrangement links TRBV11-3 to TRBJ2-1; no clear D gene. Germline-derived CDR1 and CDR2 are SGHNT and YENEEA. V dropped 1 base and J dropped 6 bases, with 7 bases sitting between them. This CDR3 contains 13 residues. This chain's CDR3 is CASSLVVGNEQFF. The DNA of the CDR3 is TGTGCCAGCAGCTTAGTCGTAGGCAATGAGCAGTTCTTC.

This chain connects TRBV7-3 to TRBJ2-3; no clear D. Germline V lookup: CDR1 SGHTA, CDR2 FQGTGA. CDR3 size: 14 residues. With 8 bases removed from V and 3 bases from J, the gap between germline ends came to 15 bases. The CDR3 DNA reads as TGTGCCAGCGCCCTTGGGGTCGGGACAGATACGCAGTATTTT. Its protein is CASALGVGTDTQYF.

This sequence joins TRBV19 and TRBJ2-5, with 7 bases lining up with TRBD1. The germline V gene has CDR1 LNHDA and CDR2 SQIVND (reference sequence). The CDR3 contains 16 residues. J lost 6 bases, V lost 4 bases, and 14 bases had no gene match. DNA for the CDR3: TGTGCCAGTAGTAGGGACCCGACAGGGATTTTGCAGACCCAGTACTTC. Protein: CASSRDPTGILQTQYF.

The V call is TRBV19, the J call TRBJ2-1; TRBD2 aligns across 9 bases. The CDR3 extends over 15 amino acids. Germline CDR1 and CDR2: LNHDA and SQIVND (reference sequence). The V and J ends lost 6 bases and 6 bases, in that order; junction bases with no gene match: 9. The CDR3 nucleotides read TGTGCCAGTAGGCCGCCGGGACTAGCCCTCAATGAGCAGTTCTTC. It yields the protein CASRPPGLALNEQFF.

This rearrangement joins TRBV2 to TRBJ2-3, with 7 nucleotides matching TRBD2. The germline V gene encodes CDR1 SNHLY and CDR2 FYNNEI. Unmatched junction bases numbered 8, after V lost 4 bases and J lost 4 bases. The CDR3 has 15 amino acids. The CDR3 loop is CASSVGGIGADTQYF. In nucleotides, the CDR3 is TGTGCCAGCAGTGTCGGGGGGATAGGGGCAGATACGCAGTATTTT.

The V and J genes are TRBV7-3 and TRBJ2-3; 13 nucleotides line up with TRBD2. Looked up from germline, CDR1 is SGHTA and CDR2 is FQGTGA. This CDR3 region has 17 residues. The J segment lost 1 base and the V segment lost 0 bases, leaving 1 base of the junction unmatched. The CDR3 here is CASSLTGTSGGTDTQYF. CDR3 DNA sequence: TGTGCCAGCAGCTTAACGGGGACTAGCGGGGGCACAGATACGCAGTATTTT. Drawing the rest from reference TRBV7-3 and TRBJ2-3, the complete variable domain is GAGVSQTPSNKVTEKGKYVELRCDPISGHTALYWYRQSLGQGPEFLIYFQGTGAADDSGLPNDRFFAVRPEGSVSTLKIQRTERGDSAVYLCASSLTGTSGGTDTQYFGPGTRLTVL.